The rows below give T cell receptor beta chains drawn from one sample of a study of blood T cell repertoires in COVID-19. Some clones are missing from TCRdb's copy, which holds only in-frame ones; the method was immunoSEQ multiplex PCR. The sample carries around 360,000 clones, over 75% recorded once. The sequencing input was peripheral blood. The receptors come from a woman in her twenties or thirties with COVID-19, enrolled during active disease. Both conserved end residues are part of each CDR3. Each record gives: D gene, V gene, clone size, J gene, CDR3 DNA, CDR3 protein. The D gene is left open where the match is weak. Clone size, where shown, is once, few, many, or a class for clones that have expanded.

>-|TRBV6-6|-|TRBJ2-5
TGTGCCAGCAGTCCCGACAGGCAAGAGACCCAGTACTTC
CASSPDRQETQYF
>-|TRBV28|-|TRBJ2-6
TGTGCCAGCAGTTTGCGGGGGGCCAACGTCCTGACTTTC
CASSLRGANVLTF
>TRBD2|TRBV18|-|TRBJ2-7
TGTGCCAGCTCCCCTAGCGGGAGTAGGGTGTACGAGCAGTACTTC
CASSPSGSRVYEQYF
>TRBD2|TRBV6-6|-|TRBJ2-1
TGTGCCAGCAATCGCCAGCCCCATCTGGGACTAGCATCCAATGAGCAGTTCTTC
CASNRQPHLGLASNEQFF
>TRBD1|TRBV12-5|once|TRBJ1-1
TGTGCTAGTGGTTTGCTAGACCAGGGGGAGGCTTTCTTT
CASGLLDQGEAFF
>-|TRBV6-4|-|TRBJ1-5
TGTGCCAGCAGTGAAATAGCCGGAATTAGCAATCAGCCCCAGCATTTT
CASSEIAGISNQPQHF
>TRBD1|TRBV12-5|-|TRBJ2-3
TGTGCTAGTGGCTTGACAGGGGCGGCAGGGACGCAGTATTTT
CASGLTGAAGTQYF
>-|TRBV1|once|TRBJ2-5
TGCACCAGCAGCCAAGGGGCGGAGACCCAGTACTTC
CTSSQGAETQYF
>-|TRBV7-2|-|TRBJ2-1
TGTGCCAGCAGCTTAGATGTCTCCGGGAGAGAGCAGTTCTTC
CASSLDVSGREQFF
>-|TRBV7-2|-|TRBJ2-7
TGTGCCAGCAGCTTAGCTCTGCTATACGAGCAGTACTTC
CASSLALLYEQYF
>TRBD2|TRBV28|few|TRBJ2-1
TGTGCCAGCAGTATAGCGGGACCACTCGATGAGCAGTTCTTC
CASSIAGPLDEQFF
>TRBD1|TRBV11-2|-|TRBJ2-7
TGTGCCAGCAGCACCCTTGGACAGGGGTATCCCTACGAGCAGTACTTC
CASSTLGQGYPYEQYF